A selection of T cell receptor beta chains follows, all from one sample in a study of blood T cell repertoires in COVID-19. Sequencing was performed with immunoSEQ multiplex PCR; in TCRdb, only in-frame clones are kept and a portion is missing. Of around 140,000 clones in the sample, roughly three quarters were seen once. Sequencing was done on a sample of peripheral blood. The source of these receptors is a woman aged 55-69 years with acute or convalescent COVID-19. Each CDR3 is given with its conserved first and last residue. The order of the fields is J gene, D gene, CDR3 length, V gene, clone size, CDR3 DNA, CDR3 protein. D genes are given only for firm matches. Clone sizes are given selectively: once, few, many, or a class where the clone is expanded.

TRBJ2-7,TRBD2,19,TRBV6-2/TRBV6-3,.,TGTGCCAGCAGATACCTGACCGGGACTAGCGGACCTCACTCCTACGAGCAGTACTTC,CASRYLTGTSGPHSYEQYF
TRBJ2-1,.,15,TRBV28,.,TGTGCCAGCAGTTTGGAATCAGGGCACTACAATGAGCAGTTCTTC,CASSLESGHYNEQFF
TRBJ1-4,.,13,TRBV7-9,.,TGTGCCAGCAGCTTATCGCCCCCTAGGAAACTGTTTTTT,CASSLSPPRKLFF
TRBJ2-7,TRBD2,13,TRBV7-3,.,TGTGCCAGCAGCCTTCGTCGGGGGGGCGAGCAGTACTTC,CASSLRRGGEQYF
TRBJ1-6,.,14,TRBV2,many,TGTGCCAGCAGTGAGAGCAACCGGAATTCACCCCTCCACTTT,CASSESNRNSPLHF
TRBJ2-2,.,18,TRBV9,.,TGTGCCAGCAGCGTAGCCCCTTTGGGCGGAGGGGAAACCGGGGAGCTGTTTTTT,CASSVAPLGGGETGELFF
TRBJ2-1,TRBD2,18,TRBV5-1,.,TGCGCCAGCAGCTTGGGGGCTGGCGGGAGGGAGGACTACAATGAGCAGTTCTTC,CASSLGAGGREDYNEQFF
TRBJ1-5,.,14,TRBV28,few,TGTGCCAGCAGTTTAATGGGCGGGGGTCAGCCCCAGCATTTT,CASSLMGGGQPQHF
TRBJ2-2,TRBD2,16,TRBV5-1,.,TGCGCCAGCAGCTGGACCCCTTTGGCGGGGGCCGGGGAGCTGTTTTTT,CASSWTPLAGAGELFF
TRBJ2-7,TRBD2,14,TRBV27,.,TGTGCCAGCAGTTTATTGACTAGCGGCTACGAGCAGTACTTC,CASSLLTSGYEQYF
TRBJ1-2,TRBD1,13,TRBV6-5,.,TGTGCCAGCAGTCCCGGGACAGGCTATGGCTACACCTTC,CASSPGTGYGYTF
TRBJ2-7,.,12,TRBV7-9,.,TGTGCCAGCAGCTTAGCCCGCGACGAGCAGTACTTC,CASSLARDEQYF
TRBJ2-5,TRBD2,16,TRBV6-6,.,TGTGCCAGCAGTTACCGGGGACTAGCGGGAATGGAGACCCAGTACTTC,CASSYRGLAGMETQYF
TRBJ2-7,TRBD1,14,TRBV5-1,.,TGCGCCAGCAGCTTACGGGGACAGCCTTACGAGCAGTACTTC,CASSLRGQPYEQYF
TRBJ2-7,.,10,TRBV28,.,TGTGCCACCGGCGGATACGAGCAGTACTTC,CATGGYEQYF
TRBJ1-4,.,13,TRBV2,.,TGTGCCAGCGGGACTTCAACTAATGAAAAACTGTTTTTT,CASGTSTNEKLFF
TRBJ2-7,TRBD1,12,TRBV19,.,TGTGCCAGTAGGGGACAGGGCTACGAGCAGTACTTC,CASRGQGYEQYF
TRBJ2-1,.,14,TRBV7-9,few,TGTGCCAGCAGCCACAGGAGCTCCTACAATGAGCAGTTCTTC,CASSHRSSYNEQFF
TRBJ2-7,TRBD2,17,TRBV7-8,once,TGTGCCAGCAGCTCAGGACTAGCGGGAAGCCCCTCGTACGAGCAGTACTTC,CASSSGLAGSPSYEQYF
TRBJ2-7,.,16,TRBV5-1,.,TGCGCCAGCAGCTTAAAACCACTTATCGCCGCCTACGAGCAGTACTTC,CASSLKPLIAAYEQYF
TRBJ2-1,TRBD2,15,TRBV5-8,.,TGTGCCAGCAGCTCACTAGCGGGATGGGACAATGAGCAGTTCTTC,CASSSLAGWDNEQFF
TRBJ1-5,.,15,TRBV19,.,TGTGCCACCGACCAGGGATTATATAGCAATCAGCCCCAGCATTTT,CATDQGLYSNQPQHF
TRBJ1-1,.,14,TRBV6-6,.,TGTGCCAGCAGTTACGGGCAGCTTAACACTGAAGCTTTCTTT,CASSYGQLNTEAFF
TRBJ2-7,TRBD1,14,TRBV9,.,TGTGCCAGCAGCAACGGGGACAGTTCCTACGAGCAGTACTTC,CASSNGDSSYEQYF
TRBJ1-2,.,15,TRBV5-6,.,TGTGCCAGCAGCTTGGTGGCGCTAGCTAACTATGGCTACACCTTC,CASSLVALANYGYTF
TRBJ2-3,TRBD1,16,TRBV11-1,.,TGTGCCAGCAGCAAGGACAGGGTAGTCTTGACAGATACGCAGTATTTT,CASSKDRVVLTDTQYF
TRBJ2-1,TRBD1,15,TRBV10-3,.,TGTGCCATCAGTGAGTCGACAGGGGGCTTGCGTGAGCAGTTCTTC,CAISESTGGLREQFF